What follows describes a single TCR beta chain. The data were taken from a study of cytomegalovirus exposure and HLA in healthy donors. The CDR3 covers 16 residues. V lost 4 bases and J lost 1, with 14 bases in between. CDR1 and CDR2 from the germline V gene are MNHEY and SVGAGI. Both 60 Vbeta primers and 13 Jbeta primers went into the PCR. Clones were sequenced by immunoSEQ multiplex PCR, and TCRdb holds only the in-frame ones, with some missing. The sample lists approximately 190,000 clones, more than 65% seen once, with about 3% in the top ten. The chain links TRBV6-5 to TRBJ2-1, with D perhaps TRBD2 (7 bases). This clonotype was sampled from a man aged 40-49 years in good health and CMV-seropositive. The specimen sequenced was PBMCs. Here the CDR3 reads CASSSVKGGSYNEQFF. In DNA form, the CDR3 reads TGTGCCAGCAGTTCCGTAAAGGGGGGGTCCTACAATGAGCAGTTCTTC.